Sequencing of this TCR beta chain was carried out in a study of blood T cell repertoires in COVID-19. Study background: Acute and convalescent COVID-19 samples came from the United States, Italy and Spain. The analysed material was cDNA or gDNA that came from T cells, B-cell-depleted T cells, or PBMCs.

Source study methods: Researchers report that nucleated cell counts were estimated from reference gene primer amplification. TCRdb's copy holds only in-frame clones and misses some; the assay was immunoSEQ multiplex PCR. That table furnishes V, J and clone size, whereas the DNA furnished D and trimming. The sample records around 200,000 clones, roughly 89% being singletons. V was trimmed by 2 bases and J by 1 base, leaving 9 bases between them. Germline V gives CDR1 SGHRS, CDR2 YFSETQ. The CDR3 consists of 14 residues. The receptor's source is a man in his 60s who had recovered from COVID-19. This chain uses TRBV5-1 with TRBJ1-1; D remains ambiguous. The sequenced material came from peripheral blood. CDR3 nucleotides: TGCGCCAGCAGCTTCTCAGCGACGAACACTGAAGCTTTCTTT. Translated, it gives CASSFSATNTEAFF. Full variable domain (rest looked up from reference TRBV5-1 and TRBJ1-1): KAGVTQTPRYLIKTRGQQVTLSCSPISGHRSVSWYQQTPGQGLQFLFEYFSETQRNKGNFPGRFSGRQFSNSRSEMNVSTLELGDSALYLCASSFSATNTEAFFGQGTRLTVV.